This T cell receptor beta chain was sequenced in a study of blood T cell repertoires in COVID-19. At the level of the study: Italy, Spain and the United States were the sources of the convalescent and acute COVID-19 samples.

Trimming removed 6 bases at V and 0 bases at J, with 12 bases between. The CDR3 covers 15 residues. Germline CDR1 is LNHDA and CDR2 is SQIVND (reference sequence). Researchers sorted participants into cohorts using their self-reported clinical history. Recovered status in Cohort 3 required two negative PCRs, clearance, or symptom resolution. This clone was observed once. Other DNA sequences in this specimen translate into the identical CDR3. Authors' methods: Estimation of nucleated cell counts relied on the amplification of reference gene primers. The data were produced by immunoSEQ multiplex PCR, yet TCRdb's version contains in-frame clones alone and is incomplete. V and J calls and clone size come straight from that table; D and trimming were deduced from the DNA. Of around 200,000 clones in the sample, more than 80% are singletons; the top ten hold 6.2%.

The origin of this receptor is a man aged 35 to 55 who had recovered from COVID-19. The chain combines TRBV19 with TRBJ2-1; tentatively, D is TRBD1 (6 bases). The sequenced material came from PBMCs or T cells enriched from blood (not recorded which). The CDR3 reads CASRLDRSSYNEQFF. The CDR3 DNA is TGTGCCAGTAGATTGGACAGAAGCTCCTACAATGAGCAGTTCTTC.